A single T cell receptor beta chain is shown here with its context. Only one count was recorded for this clone. The antigen this receptor binds is unknown. No much larger clone is present one base from it, and per-base qualities are unavailable. Preparation of the library involved the immunoSEQ multiplex PCR assay. DNA from the CD4+ T cells that had been cultured and isolated underwent TCR beta CDR3 sequencing. The paper's data handling went like this. Non-productive TCR sequences were removed and reads were trimmed to the CDR3 region, keeping CDR3s of at least 7 amino acids. Antigen-specific clonotypes were identified with the MANAFEST web app by comparing expansion in peptide wells against reference cultures. To be called positive, a clone needed expansion at FDR<0.05 compared with the reference and with all other wells, an odds ratio greater than 5, and a frequency greater than 0.1% in two replicate wells. A clonotype was defined as cross-reactive if the clonotype was significantly expanded both in SARS-CoV-2 spike wells and in at least one common cold coronavirus spike condition. CDR3 similarity was assessed by Levenshtein distance using the stringdist R package, and unrooted trees were constructed with ape in R 3.6.1. Drawn from immuneACCESS, this table holds only the in-frame rearrangements with V and J called that TCRdb kept. Clones are partly lost; checked studies trace under half to an unresolved V gene and leave the rest unexplained. That table gives V, J and clone size, and the DNA gave D and trimming. The sample table lists some 74,000 clones, 81% of them with a count of one. The ten largest clones capture approximately 1.2% of the sample.

The data derive from a study of vaccination effects on CD4 cells after COVID-19 (dated by TCRdb to about 2022). A note on the overall study: Across the study, the median time from the second dose to post-vaccine sampling was 72 days (range 14 to 241). SARS-CoV-2 spike-specific CD4+ TCR repertoires were compared before and after mRNA vaccination in COVID-19 convalescent patients and in infection-naive vaccine recipients. Altogether, approximately 10 COVID-19 convalescent patients and a handful of SARS-CoV-2-naive healthy vaccine recipients made up the full study. In the study, cultures from other donors were sequenced using the Oncomine TCR Beta short-read assay on an Illumina iSeq 100. The paper as a whole reports these results and caveats: Clones induced by infection and clones induced by vaccination both contracted markedly at late timepoints after vaccination, which fits with T cell responses waning over time. The study was limited by a small number of convalescent patients and lacked early post-infection timepoints. In healthy vaccine recipients, vaccine-induced clones were almost all SARS-CoV-2 mono-reactive, with only 1 of 255 being cross-reactive with common cold coronaviruses.

The ViraFEST assay stimulated PBMC with viral peptide pools and then used TCR sequencing to identify antigen-specific CD4+ T cell clonotypes by expansion. After around 10 days of culture, CD4+ T cells were isolated with the EasySep CD4+ T cell isolation kit. Two doses of either the BNT162b2 or the mRNA-1273 mRNA SARS-CoV-2 vaccine were administered to participants. None of the healthy vaccine recipients had a prior SARS-CoV-2 infection, which was confirmed by nucleocapsid antibody tests that came back negative both before and after vaccination. Each well held roughly 2.2 million PBMC cultured in IMDM containing around 5% human AB serum, around 10 IU/ml IL-2 and gentamicin, along with roughly 10 ug/ml peptides. On days 3 and 7, half of the culture medium was replaced with fresh IL-2-containing medium. Unless noted otherwise, every peptide stimulation condition was grown in triplicate wells. Using Ficoll-Paque Plus gradient centrifugation, PBMC were separated from whole blood and then either used fresh or cryopreserved at -140C. The overlapping peptide pools covered the spike proteins of SARS-CoV-2 as well as those of the common cold coronaviruses HCoV-NL63, HCoV-OC43 and HCoV-229E. The QIAamp micro DNA kit was used to extract genomic DNA from the cultured CD4+ T cells.

The receptor was derived from a human donor who received a COVID-19 vaccine. The specimen was CD4+ T cells from PBMCs cultured with HCoV-229E spike peptides, collected after COVID-19 vaccination. The intended sense of this specimen's cell subset or site label: HCoV-229E spike overlapping peptide pool stimulation.

The CDR3 reads as follows: CASSLGPGGTGELFF. In nucleotide form, the sequence is TGCGCCAGCAGCTTGGGACCAGGGGGCACCGGGGAGCTGTTTTTT. The rearrangement joined TRBV5-1 to TRBJ2-2; the junction holds 7 bases that match TRBD1. The CDR3 starts with the cysteine, ends with the phenylalanine, and has 15 residues. Only the CDR3 DNA is retained, 45 bases long and in frame from the first base. CDR1 and CDR2, looked up from the germline V gene, are SGHRS and YFSETQ. Trimming accounts for 0 bases at V and 4 bases at J, while the number of junction bases matched to no gene is 3. With all but the CDR3 taken from the reference TRBV5-1 and TRBJ2-2 genes, the full variable domain is: KAGVTQTPRYLIKTRGQQVTLSCSPISGHRSVSWYQQTPGQGLQFLFEYFSETQRNKGNFPGRFSGRQFSNSRSEMNVSTLELGDSALYLCASSLGPGGTGELFFGEGSRLTVL.